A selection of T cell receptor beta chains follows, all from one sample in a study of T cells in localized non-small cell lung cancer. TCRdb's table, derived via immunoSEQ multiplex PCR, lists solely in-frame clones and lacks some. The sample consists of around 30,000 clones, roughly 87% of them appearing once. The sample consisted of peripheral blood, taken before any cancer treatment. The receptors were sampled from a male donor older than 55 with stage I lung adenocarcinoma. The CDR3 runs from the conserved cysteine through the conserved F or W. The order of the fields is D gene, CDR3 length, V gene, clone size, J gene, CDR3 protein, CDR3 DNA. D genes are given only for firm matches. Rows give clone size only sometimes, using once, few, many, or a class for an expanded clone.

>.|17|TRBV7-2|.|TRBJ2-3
CASSLIYRSYSTDTQYF
TGTGCCAGCAGCTTAATTTACAGGTCGTATAGCACAGATACGCAGTATTTT
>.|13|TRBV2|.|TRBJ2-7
CASSAGFSYEQYF
TGTGCCAGCAGTGCGGGGTTTTCCTACGAGCAGTACTTC
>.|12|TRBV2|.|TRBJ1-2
CASSETDYGYTF
TGTGCCAGCAGTGAGACAGACTATGGCTACACCTTC
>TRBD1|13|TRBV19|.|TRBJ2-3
CASRQGTTDTQYF
TGTGCCAGTAGACAGGGGACCACAGATACGCAGTATTTT
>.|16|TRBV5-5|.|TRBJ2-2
CASSLGQQRLTGELFF
TGTGCCAGCAGCTTGGGCCAGCAGAGGCTCACCGGGGAGCTGTTTTTT
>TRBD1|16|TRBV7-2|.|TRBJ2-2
CASSTWDRGWTGELFF
TGTGCCAGCAGCACCTGGGACAGGGGGTGGACCGGGGAGCTGTTTTTT
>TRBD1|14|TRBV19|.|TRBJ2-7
CASSAGQGTYEQYF
TGTGCCAGTAGTGCCGGACAGGGAACCTACGAGCAGTACTTC
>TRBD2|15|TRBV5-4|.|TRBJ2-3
CASSLAGGRTDTQYF
TGTGCCAGCAGCCTAGCGGGGGGCCGGACAGATACGCAGTATTTT
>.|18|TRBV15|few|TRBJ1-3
CATSRGWGGETSGNTIYF
TGTGCCACCAGCAGAGGATGGGGGGGTGAGACTTCTGGAAACACCATATATTTT
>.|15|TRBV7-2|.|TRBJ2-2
CASSLVGLNTGELFF
TGTGCCAGCAGCTTAGTCGGTCTAAACACCGGGGAGCTGTTTTTT
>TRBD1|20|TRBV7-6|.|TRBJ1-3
CASSLQPGTGLRVAGNTIYF
TGTGCCAGCAGCTTACAACCCGGGACAGGGCTTCGGGTAGCTGGAAACACCATATATTTT
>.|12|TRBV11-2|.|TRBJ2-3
CASSFQSDTQYF
TGTGCCAGCAGCTTCCAGTCGGATACGCAGTATTTT
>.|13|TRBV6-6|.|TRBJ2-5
CASSYVSQETQYF
TGTGCCAGCAGTTACGTATCGCAAGAGACCCAGTACTTC
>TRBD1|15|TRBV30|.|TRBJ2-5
CAWRLWGQPKETQYF
TGTGCCTGGAGACTCTGGGGACAGCCTAAAGAGACCCAGTACTTC
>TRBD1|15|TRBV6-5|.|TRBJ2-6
CASTWQGVGANVLTF
TGTGCCAGCACGTGGCAGGGGGTTGGGGCCAACGTCCTGACTTTC
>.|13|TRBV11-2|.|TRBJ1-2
CASSFWRGNGYTF
TGTGCCAGCAGCTTTTGGAGGGGCAATGGCTACACCTTC
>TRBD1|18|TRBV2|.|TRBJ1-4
CASRAGQGANPANEKLFF
TGTGCCAGCAGGGCGGGACAGGGGGCGAATCCGGCTAATGAAAAACTGTTTTTT
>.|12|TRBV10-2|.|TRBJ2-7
CASSLRKNEQYF
TGCGCCAGCAGTCTGCGCAAAAACGAGCAGTACTTC
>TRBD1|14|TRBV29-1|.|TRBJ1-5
CSARDRAEGQPQHF
TGCAGCGCCAGGGACAGGGCCGAGGGTCAGCCCCAGCATTTT
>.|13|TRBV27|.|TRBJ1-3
CASRRGSGNTIYF
TGTGCCAGCAGACGAGGCTCTGGAAACACCATATATTTT
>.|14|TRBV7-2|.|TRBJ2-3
CASSPSAGTDTQYF
TGTGCCAGCAGCCCGTCTGCGGGGACAGATACGCAGTATTTT
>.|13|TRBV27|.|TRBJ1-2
CASRRGAGYGYTF
TGTGCCAGCCGCCGGGGGGCGGGCTATGGCTACACCTTC
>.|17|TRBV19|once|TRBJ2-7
CASRLLAGAGEAYEQYF
TGTGCCAGTAGGTTACTCGCGGGGGCAGGGGAAGCCTACGAGCAGTACTTC
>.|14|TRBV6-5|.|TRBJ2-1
CASSSAPSYNEQFF
TGTGCCAGCAGTTCTGCCCCCTCCTACAATGAGCAGTTCTTC
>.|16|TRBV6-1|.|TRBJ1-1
CASSATLGLGNTEAFF
TGTGCCAGCAGTGCAACTCTAGGGTTAGGAAACACTGAAGCTTTCTTT
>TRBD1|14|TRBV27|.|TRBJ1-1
CASRDRGQNTEAFF
TGTGCCAGCAGGGACAGGGGGCAGAACACTGAAGCTTTCTTT
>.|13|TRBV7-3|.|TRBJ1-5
CASSFSLDQPQHF
TGTGCCAGCAGCTTTTCCTTAGATCAGCCCCAGCATTTT
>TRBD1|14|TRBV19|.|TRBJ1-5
CASGGQGGNQPQHF
TGTGCCAGTGGGGGACAGGGGGGCAATCAGCCCCAGCATTTT
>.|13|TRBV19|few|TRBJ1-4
CASSTARNEKLFF
TGTGCCAGTAGTACAGCGCGTAATGAAAAACTGTTTTTT
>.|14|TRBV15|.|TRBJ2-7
CATKEAITHDEQYF
TGTGCCACCAAAGAGGCTATCACTCACGACGAGCAGTACTTC
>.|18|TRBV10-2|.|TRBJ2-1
CASTPFVGGRFIGNEQFF
TGCGCCAGCACCCCGTTTGTGGGGGGCCGTTTTATCGGCAATGAGCAGTTCTTC
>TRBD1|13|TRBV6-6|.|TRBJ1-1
CASRLGQSLEAFF
TGTGCCAGCAGGTTGGGACAGTCCCTAGAAGCTTTCTTT
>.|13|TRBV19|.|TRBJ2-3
CASSPGLLDTQYF
TGTGCCAGTAGTCCCGGACTCCTAGATACGCAGTATTTT
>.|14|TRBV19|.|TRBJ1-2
CASSILDSANAYTF
TGTGCCAGTAGTATCCTAGACAGCGCGAACGCCTACACCTTC
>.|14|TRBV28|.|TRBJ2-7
CASKPGPSRGEQYF
TGTGCCAGCAAGCCGGGACCCTCGAGGGGCGAGCAGTACTTC
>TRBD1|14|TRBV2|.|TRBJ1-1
CASRLLTGDTEAFF
TGTGCCAGCAGATTATTGACAGGGGACACTGAAGCTTTCTTT
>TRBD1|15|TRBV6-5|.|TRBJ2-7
CASSYGRGSSYEQYF
TGTGCCAGCAGTTACGGCAGGGGGTCCTCCTACGAGCAGTACTTC
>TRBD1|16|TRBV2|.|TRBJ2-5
CASSGGFGRGKETQYF
TGTGCCAGCAGTGGAGGCTTTGGCAGGGGGAAAGAGACCCAGTACTTC
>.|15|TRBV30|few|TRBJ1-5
CAWSRGAPDNQPQHF
TGTGCCTGGAGCCGGGGGGCGCCTGACAATCAGCCCCAGCATTTT
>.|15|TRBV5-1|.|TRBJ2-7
CASSLIPGPSYEQYF
TGCGCCAGCAGCTTGATCCCAGGGCCCTCCTACGAGCAGTACTTC
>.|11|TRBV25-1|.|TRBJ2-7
CASTLTYEQYF
TGTGCCAGCACCTTGACCTACGAGCAGTACTTC
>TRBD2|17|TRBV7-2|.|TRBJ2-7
CASSLVPRLAGGRQQYF
TGTGCCAGCAGCTTAGTTCCCAGACTAGCGGGGGGGCGTCAGCAGTACTTC